The 29 T cell receptor beta chains below all came from one sample that was sequenced in a study of PD-1 blockade in classical Hodgkin lymphoma. Time point given: newly diagnosed, previously untreated cHL patient sample. Some clones are missing from TCRdb's copy, which holds only in-frame ones; the method was immunoSEQ multiplex PCR. The table records around 43,000 clones, approximately 90% of them present only once. Sequenced input: peripheral blood mononuclear cells (PBMCs). Receptors were obtained from a human donor with classical Hodgkin lymphoma.

This chain uses TRBV5-8 with TRBJ2-2, with 8 bases lining up with TRBD1. Germline loops: CDR1 SGHTS, CDR2 YDEGEE. V was clipped by 4 bases and J by 5 bases; unmatched bases: 16. CDR3 size: 18 residues. For the CDR3, the DNA is TGTGCCAGCAGCCCCCGCCAGGGGGCCCGTGATTGGACCGGGGAGCTGTTTTTT. This gives the protein CASSPRQGARDWTGELFF.

The chain recombines TRBV9 with TRBJ2-5, with 7 bases that match TRBD2. The CDR3 is 16 amino acids. After removal of 0 bases from V and 6 bases from J, the junction contained 11 bases not matched to a gene. The germline gives CDR1 SGDLS, CDR2 YYNGEE. CDR3 DNA sequence: TGTGCCAGCAGCGTAGGAGTAGCGGGCGCTCGTCAGACCCAGTACTTC. Translating it yields CASSVGVAGARQTQYF. Filled out from reference TRBV9 and TRBJ2-5, the complete variable domain reads DSGVTQTPKHLITATGQRVTLRCSPRSGDLSVYWYQQSLDQGLQFLIQYYNGEERAKGNILERFSAQQFPDLHSELNLSSLELGDSALYFCASSVGVAGARQTQYFGPGTRLLVL.

The rearrangement joins TRBV27 to TRBJ2-1; D ambiguous. CDR1 and CDR2 from the germline V gene are MNHEY and SMNVEV (reference sequence). V gave up 4 bases and J gave up 8 bases, with 9 bases separating them. This CDR3 comprises 12 residues. The CDR3 bases are TGTGCCAGCAGTTCCCCCCCCCATGAGCAGTTCTTC. Encoded protein: CASSSPPHEQFF.

This clone was observed a handful of times. The V and J genes are TRBV27 and TRBJ1-5, with 7 bases aligning to TRBD1. V shed 5 bases, J shed 0 bases, and the junction held 4 bases outside the gene matches. The length of the CDR3 is 15 residues. From germline, CDR1 is MNHEY and CDR2 SMNVEV (reference sequence). This chain's CDR3 is CASSPQGTSNQPQHF. The CDR3 DNA reads as TGTGCCAGCAGTCCACAGGGGACTAGCAATCAGCCCCAGCATTTT.

This clone was recorded once. V usage is TRBV7-8 and J usage is TRBJ1-2; 10 bases are a match to TRBD1. There are 18 residues in the CDR3. Germline loops: CDR1 SGHVS, CDR2 FQNEAQ. With V trimmed by 5 bases and J by 6 bases, 18 bases remained unmatched. In nucleotides, the CDR3 is TGTGCCAGCAGCCGATTAAGGGGGACAGGGGAGAATGTCGATGGCTACACCTTC. Amino acid sequence: CASSRLRGTGENVDGYTF.

This chain uses TRBV29-1 with TRBJ2-1; D possibly corresponds to TRBD2 (5 bases). Trimming cost V 6 bases and J 4 bases, with 7 bases left between them. The CDR3 runs 11 residues. From germline, CDR1 is SQVTM and CDR2 ANQGSEA. The DNA of the CDR3 is TGCAGCGTCCGGGATTACAATGAGCAGTTCTTC. Protein: CSVRDYNEQFF.

This sequence joins TRBV29-1 and TRBJ1-2, with a possible D match to TRBD1 (6 bases). The CDR3 has 11 residues. Germline assignment: CDR1 SQVTM and CDR2 ANQGSEA. V was shortened by 1 base and J by 7 bases, with 7 bases between the two germline ends. CDR3 loop: CSVEVRGGYTF. The CDR3 nucleotides are TGCAGCGTTGAAGTCAGGGGTGGCTACACCTTC. The full variable domain, its missing parts supplied by reference TRBV29-1 and TRBJ1-2, is SAVISQKPSRDICQRGTSLTIQCQVDSQVTMMFWYRQQPGQSLTLIATANQGSEATYESGFVIDKFPISRPNLTFSTLTVSNMSPEDSSIYLCSVEVRGGYTFGSGTRLTVV.

This sequence joins TRBV7-2 and TRBJ2-1; D is unresolved. There are 15 residues in the CDR3. V lost 4 bases and J 0 bases, leaving 10 bases between the germline ends. The germline gives CDR1 SGHTA, CDR2 FQGNSA. CDR3 region: CASSSGLSSYNEQFF. The CDR3 DNA is TGTGCCAGCAGCTCCGGCCTAAGCTCCTACAATGAGCAGTTCTTC.

The V gene is TRBV11-2, the J gene TRBJ2-3, with D unresolved. Germline CDR1 SGHAT, CDR2 FQNNGV. The CDR3 contains 14 residues. Trimming left V 3 bases short and J 3 bases short, with 10 bases between. The CDR3: CASSLLMGTDTQYF. CDR3 DNA: TGTGCCAGCAGCTTGTTAATGGGGACAGATACGCAGTATTTT. Supplemented by reference TRBV11-2 and TRBJ2-3, the full variable domain reads EAGVAQSPRYKIIEKRQSVAFWCNPISGHATLYWYQQILGQGPKLLIQFQNNGVVDDSQLPKDRFSAERLKGVDSTLKIQPAKLEDSAVYLCASSLLMGTDTQYFGPGTRLTVL.

V gene TRBV2 combines with J gene TRBJ2-1; D gene unclear. Germline V gene data show CDR1 as SNHLY and CDR2 as FYNNEI. This CDR3 is built from 14 residues. Trimming cost V 5 bases and J 5 bases, with 13 bases left between them. The CDR3 DNA reads as TGTGCCAGCAGTACCTGGACGGAGAACAATGAGCAGTTCTTC. Its protein product is CASSTWTENNEQFF.

The chain has TRBV7-2 and TRBJ1-5; a possible D gene is TRBD1 (5 bases). This CDR3 comprises 14 residues. Germline assignment: CDR1 SGHTA and CDR2 FQGNSA. V was pared by 0 bases and J by 6 bases, with 9 bases between. The CDR3 protein is CASSLAQGRQPQHF. The CDR3 bases are TGTGCCAGCAGCTTAGCTCAGGGCCGTCAGCCCCAGCATTTT. Filled out from reference TRBV7-2 and TRBJ1-5, the complete variable domain reads GAGVSQSPSNKVTEKGKDVELRCDPISGHTALYWYRQSLGQGLEFLIYFQGNSAPDKSGLPSDRFSAERTGGSVSTLTIQRTQQEDSAVYLCASSLAQGRQPQHFGDGTRLSIL.

The rearrangement uses TRBV19 and TRBJ2-3; 9 bases agree with TRBD2. Germline trimming cut 3 bases from V and 2 bases from J; bases unmatched to any gene: 9. CDR3 length equals 17 residues. Germline assignment: CDR1 LNHDA and CDR2 SQIVND (reference sequence). The CDR3 sequence is CASSISAGGPSTDTQYF. As DNA, the CDR3 is TGTGCCAGTAGTATTTCGGCGGGAGGGCCCTCCACAGATACGCAGTATTTT.

The sample holds one count of this clone. The chain uses TRBV7-3 and TRBJ1-3; no firm D call. V was cut by 5 bases and J by 0 bases, with 11 bases left in between. CDR3 length: 15 residues. Germline V CDR1 and CDR2: SGHTA, FQGTGA. CDR3 sequence reads: CASSPGPDSGNTIYF. CDR3 in DNA: TGTGCCAGCAGCCCCGGACCGGACTCTGGAAACACCATATATTTT.

This clone was seen once. The chain joins TRBV9 to TRBJ2-1; D is undetermined. V dropped 0 bases and J dropped 9 bases, with 10 bases sitting between them. The CDR3 runs to 13 residues. CDR1 is SGDLS and CDR2 is YYNGEE in the germline V gene. The CDR3 DNA follows: TGTGCCAGCAGCGTAGCTGGCGGCGGTGAGCAGTTCTTC. It is translated as CASSVAGGGEQFF. The variable domain in full, with the rest retrieved from reference TRBV9 and TRBJ2-1, is DSGVTQTPKHLITATGQRVTLRCSPRSGDLSVYWYQQSLDQGLQFLIQYYNGEERAKGNILERFSAQQFPDLHSELNLSSLELGDSALYFCASSVAGGGEQFFGPGTRLTVL.

The rearrangement joins TRBV15 to TRBJ2-1; D may be TRBD1 or TRBD2 (6 bases each). CDR1 is LNHNV, CDR2 YYDKDF, per germline (reference sequence). Trimming shortened V by 0 bases and J by 12 bases, and 15 bases separated the two germline ends. This CDR3 has 14 amino acids. The CDR3 region has the DNA TGTGCCACCAGCAGAGATCCGGGGGCCTCCTCGCAGTTCTTC. Translation gives CATSRDPGASSQFF.

The chain combines TRBV7-3 with TRBJ1-2, with a possible D match to TRBD1 (6 bases). The CDR3 runs 17 residues. V was cut by 5 bases and J by 2 bases, with 21 bases left in between. Germline lookup yields CDR1 SGHTA and CDR2 FQGTGA. CDR3 nucleotide sequence: TGTGCCAGCAGCCCCGGCGTGAGAGGGGGAGAAAACTATGGCTACACCTTC. Protein product: CASSPGVRGGENYGYTF.

The chain couples TRBV10-2 to TRBJ2-5; no definite D call. V gave up 3 bases and J gave up 4 bases, with 6 bases separating them. CDR3 size: 12 residues. Germline lookup yields CDR1 WSHSY and CDR2 SAAADI. The CDR3 loop reads CASSEQSETQYF. CDR3 coding DNA: TGCGCCAGCAGTGAACAATCAGAGACCCAGTACTTC.

V and J are TRBV7-9 and TRBJ2-7, with D perhaps matching TRBD1 or TRBD2 (6 bases each). Trimming shortened V by 5 bases and J by 0 bases, and 17 bases separated the two germline ends. From germline, CDR1 is SEHNR and CDR2 FQNEAQ (reference sequence). This CDR3 contains 16 residues. CDR3 loop: CASSPQGTASSYEQYF. The CDR3 DNA reads TGTGCCAGCAGCCCGCAGGGGACTGCGAGCTCCTACGAGCAGTACTTC.

V is TRBV7-6 and J is TRBJ2-1; D is ambiguous. Germline V gives CDR1 SGHVS, CDR2 FNYEAQ. Deletions cut 5 bases from V and 9 bases from J, with 11 bases between. This CDR3 has 12 residues. Here the CDR3 reads CASSLTVGEQFF. CDR3 nucleotide sequence: TGTGCCAGCAGCCTGACGGTCGGTGAGCAGTTCTTC.

The V call is TRBV19, the J call TRBJ2-7; D perhaps matches TRBD2 (6 bases). The CDR3 consists of 13 residues. With 10 bases removed from V and 6 bases from J, the gap between germline ends came to 19 bases. Per the germline V gene, CDR1 is LNHDA and CDR2 is SQIVND (reference sequence). The CDR3 DNA is TGTGCCACCACGGGAGCGGATCTAACCGAGCAGTACTTC. Translation: CATTGADLTEQYF.

This clone was found once. The chain carries TRBV6-1 and TRBJ1-2; D is unclear. Per germline, CDR1 MNHNS and CDR2 SASEGT. V was trimmed by 10 bases and J by 4 bases, leaving 16 bases between them. CDR3 length equals 13 residues. CDR3 nucleotide sequence: TGTGCCACCGACGTACAGCGCGTCTATGGCTACACCTTC. Protein: CATDVQRVYGYTF.

The chain is built from TRBV5-5 and TRBJ2-1; 8 bases align to TRBD2. The CDR3 is 15 amino acids. The V gene's germline CDR1 is SGHKS and CDR2 YYEKEE (reference sequence). V lost 0 bases to trimming and J lost 7 bases; unmatched junction nucleotides: 6. CDR3: CASSLELAVPNEQFF. The CDR3 nucleotides are TGTGCCAGCAGCTTGGAACTAGCGGTTCCTAATGAGCAGTTCTTC.

The rearrangement uses TRBV2 and TRBJ2-1, with D possibly matching TRBD1 (6 bases). The germline V gene encodes CDR1 SNHLY and CDR2 FYNNEI. The CDR3 totals 14 residues. Trimming took 4 bases from V and 7 from J, leaving 14 bases between them. This chain's CDR3 is CASSVNRVSNEQFF. In nucleotides, the CDR3 is TGTGCCAGCAGTGTCAACAGGGTCTCTAATGAGCAGTTCTTC.

The rearrangement uses TRBV15 and TRBJ2-6, with D uncertain. The CDR3 sequence is 16 residues long. Trimming took 0 bases from V and 4 from J, leaving 10 bases between them. Germline V gene data show CDR1 as LNHNV and CDR2 as YYDKDF (reference sequence). CDR3 region: CATSRETRAGANVLTF. Written as DNA, the CDR3 is TGTGCCACCAGCAGAGAGACCCGCGCAGGGGCCAACGTCCTGACTTTC. The full variable domain, in which reference TRBV15 and TRBJ2-6 provide the parts outside the CDR3, is DAMVIQNPRYQVTQFGKPVTLSCSQTLNHNVMYWYQQKSSQAPKLLFHYYDKDFNNEADTPDNFQSRRPNTSFCFLDIRSPGLGDTAMYLCATSRETRAGANVLTFGAGSRLTVL.

The chain is built from TRBV7-9 and TRBJ1-1, with 10 positions matching TRBD1. CDR3 length equals 18 residues. Germline CDR1 SEHNR, CDR2 FQNEAQ (reference sequence). The V and J ends lost 1 base and 3 bases, in that order; junction bases with no gene match: 11. CDR3 in amino acids: CASSLGSRTGGIYTEAFF. The CDR3 nucleotides read TGTGCCAGCAGCTTAGGATCCCGGACAGGGGGAATTTACACTGAAGCTTTCTTT.

This clone was observed once. J is TRBJ2-2 and V is TRBV6-4, with a weak D call TRBD1 (5 bases). V gave up 0 bases and J gave up 3 bases, with 5 bases separating them. The CDR3 totals 14 residues. The germline V gene has CDR1 MRHNA and CDR2 SNTAGT. The CDR3 spells CASSDSGDTGELFF. The CDR3 coding sequence is TGTGCCAGCAGTGACTCAGGGGACACCGGGGAGCTGTTTTTT.

This clone was observed once. V is TRBV7-8 and J is TRBJ2-2, with 7 bases matching TRBD1. The germline CDR1 and CDR2 sequences are SGHVS and FQNEAQ. The V gene end was trimmed by 6 bases and the J gene end by 2 bases; junction bases not matched to a gene: 3. The CDR3 extends over 14 amino acids. The CDR3 region has the DNA TGTGCCAGCAGGAGACAGGGTAACACCGGGGAGCTGTTTTTT. Its protein is CASRRQGNTGELFF.

The CDR3 DNA reads as TGTGCCACCAGAACCGAATCGGAGCAAGAGACCCAGTACTTC. Its translation is CATRTESEQETQYF. The J gene is TRBJ2-5, the V gene TRBV15, with D unclear. Per germline, CDR1 LNHNV and CDR2 YYDKDF (reference sequence). The V end was cut by 6 bases, the J end by 2 bases, with 13 bases between. CDR3 size: 14 residues.

The chain joins TRBV9 to TRBJ2-2; the D call may be TRBD1 or TRBD2 (5 bases each). Germline V gene lookup returns CDR1 SGDLS and CDR2 YYNGEE. The CDR3 is 15 amino acids. V lost 2 bases, J lost 5 bases, and 13 bases lay in between. The chain's CDR3 is CASSVLRGQTGELFF. As DNA, the CDR3 is TGTGCCAGCAGCGTGTTGAGGGGTCAAACCGGGGAGCTGTTTTTT.